The 2 T cell receptor beta chains in this list originate from one sample, sequenced in a study of blood T cell repertoires in COVID-19. Sequencing used immunoSEQ multiplex PCR; TCRdb keeps in-frame clones, though not all of them. Among roughly 190,000 clones, about 85% were seen once, and the ten largest hold around a fifth. Sequenced input: peripheral blood. Receptors were obtained from a man aged 55 to 70 with active or convalescent COVID-19.

The chain links TRBV2 to TRBJ1-2; 10 nucleotides line up with TRBD1. CDR1 is SNHLY, CDR2 FYNNEI, per germline. The CDR3 length is 15 residues. V shed 7 bases and J 4 bases; nucleotides not matched to a gene: 9. CDR3 protein: CASTNAGQGTYGYTF. CDR3 nucleotide sequence: TGTGCCAGCACCAATGCGGGACAGGGGACCTATGGCTACACCTTC.

The chain links TRBV14 to TRBJ1-1; D remains unclear. Germline V lookup: CDR1 SGHDN, CDR2 FVKESK. V was pared by 0 bases and J by 3 bases, with 5 bases between. CDR3 size: 13 residues. The CDR3 DNA reads as TGTGCCAGCAGCCAAGATGTCGACACTGAAGCTTTCTTT. This translates into CASSQDVDTEAFF.